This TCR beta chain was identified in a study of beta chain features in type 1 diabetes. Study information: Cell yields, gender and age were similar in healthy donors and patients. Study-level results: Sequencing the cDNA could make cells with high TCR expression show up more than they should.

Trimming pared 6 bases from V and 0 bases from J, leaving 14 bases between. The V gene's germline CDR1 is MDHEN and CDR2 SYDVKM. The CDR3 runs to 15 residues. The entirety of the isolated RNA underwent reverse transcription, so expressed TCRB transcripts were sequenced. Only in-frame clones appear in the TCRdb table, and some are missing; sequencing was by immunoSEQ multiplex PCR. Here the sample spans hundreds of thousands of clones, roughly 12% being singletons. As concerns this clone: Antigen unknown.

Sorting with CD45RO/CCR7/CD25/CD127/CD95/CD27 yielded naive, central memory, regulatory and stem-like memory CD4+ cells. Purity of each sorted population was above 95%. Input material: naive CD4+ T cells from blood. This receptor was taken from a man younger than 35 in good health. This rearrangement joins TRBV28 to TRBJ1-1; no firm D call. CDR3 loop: CASRPPPGMNTEAFF. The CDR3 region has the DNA TGTGCCAGCAGGCCTCCCCCGGGGATGAACACTGAAGCTTTCTTT. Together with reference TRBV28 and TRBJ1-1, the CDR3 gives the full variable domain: DVKVTQSSRYLVKRTGEKVFLECVQDMDHENMFWYRQDPGLGLRLIYFSYDVKMKEKGDIPEGYSVSREKKERFSLILESASTNQTSMYLCASRPPPGMNTEAFFGQGTRLTVV.